The present TCR beta chain was sequenced within a study of beta chain features in type 1 diabetes. Study-wide background: Examination of sorted cells across all samples involved around 110 million cells. Broader study findings: Whatever favoring of shorter templates PCR might show would apply equally to patients and controls. Researchers reported that naive, central memory and Treg TCRB repertoires appeared more similar in patients than in healthy donors. Type 1 diabetes patients showed a moderate but significant shortening of TCRB CDR3s in all four CD4+ subsets.

Central memory, naive, regulatory and stem cell-like memory CD4+ cells were sorted by CD45RO/CCR7/CD25/CD127/CD95/CD27. As every portion of the isolated RNA was reverse transcribed, the sequencing read expressed TCRB transcripts. Clones were sequenced by immunoSEQ multiplex PCR, and TCRdb holds only the in-frame ones, with some missing. The table has around 150,000 clones, roughly 63% seen once. Germline V gene sequence: CDR1 LGHNA, CDR2 YSLEER. Trimming removed 1 base from V and 4 bases from J; junction bases left unmatched: 0. The CDR3 length is 13 residues. As for this clone: The target antigen is unknown.

Input material: naive CD4+ T cells from blood. The chain uses TRBV4-3 and TRBJ1-1; the match to TRBD1 covers 7 bases. This receptor was identified in a man aged 30 to 45 with type 1 diabetes. CDR3 bases: TGCGCCAGCAGCCAAGGACAGGGCACTGAAGCTTTCTTT. It codes for CASSQGQGTEAFF.